The T cell receptor beta chain described here comes from a study of graft-versus-host responses after intestinal transplantation. Trimming shortened V by 6 bases and J by 2 bases, and 19 bases separated the two germline ends. The CDR3 extends over 16 amino acids. Germline CDR1 and CDR2: SNHLY and FYNNEI. Generated by immunoSEQ multiplex PCR, the TCRdb table keeps only in-frame clones and is missing some. Of some 13,000 clones listed, approximately 84% are singletons. The TCR sequence derives from a human patient who received an intestinal transplant, so some T cells may come from the graft donor. This specimen consisted of PBMCs, obtained after intestinal transplantation. The chain joins TRBV2 to TRBJ1-1; tentatively, D is TRBD1 (5 bases). The CDR3 is CASRGDPLMGNTEAFF. In nucleotides, the CDR3 is TGTGCCAGCAGGGGGGACCCCCTCATGGGTAACACTGAAGCTTTCTTT. The full variable domain, its missing parts supplied by reference TRBV2 and TRBJ1-1, is EPEVTQTPSHQVTQMGQEVILRCVPISNHLYFYWYRQILGQKVEFLVSFYNNEISEKSEIFDDQFSVERPDGSNFTLKIRSTKLEDSAMYFCASRGDPLMGNTEAFFGQGTRLTVV.